The rows below give T cell receptor beta chains drawn from one sample of a study of Ad26.COV2.S vaccination and SARS-CoV-2 variants. The protocol was immunoSEQ multiplex PCR, while the TCRdb copy is restricted to in-frame clones and leaves out a portion. The repertoire consists of 300,000 to 400,000 clones, with around 88% occurring once and the leading ten covering about 10%. The material sequenced was peripheral blood, taken in a trial of Ad26.COV2.S vaccine versus placebo. The receptors here all came from a person between 18 and 60 years old who received the Ad26.COV2.S COVID-19 vaccine or a placebo. Both conserved end residues are part of each CDR3. The D gene is left open where the match is weak. Not all rows give a size; the values are once, few, many and, for expanded clones, a class.

TRBV2,TRBD1,-,TRBJ1-2,CASRRQGGSYGYTF,TGTGCCAGCAGGCGACAGGGTGGATCCTATGGCTACACCTTC
TRBV6-5,TRBD1,-,TRBJ2-2,CASSYQGDTGELFF,TGTGCCAGCAGTTACCAGGGGGACACCGGGGAGCTGTTTTTT
TRBV19,-,-,TRBJ1-1,CASSIIGGTNTEAFF,TGTGCCAGTAGTATCATCGGAGGGACGAACACTGAAGCTTTCTTT
TRBV4-2,TRBD1,-,TRBJ1-2,CASSQDRQGALYGYTF,TGTGCCAGCAGCCAAGATCGGCAGGGGGCCTTATATGGCTACACCTTC
TRBV10-3,-,-,TRBJ1-1,CAIRADMNTEAFF,TGTGCCATCAGGGCCGACATGAACACTGAAGCTTTCTTT
TRBV19,-,-,TRBJ1-1,CASSIRLWVNTEAFF,TGTGCCAGTAGTATCAGACTGTGGGTGAACACTGAAGCTTTCTTT
TRBV7-9,TRBD1,-,TRBJ2-3,CASSPDRDLTDTQYF,TGTGCCAGCAGCCCCGACAGGGACCTCACAGATACGCAGTATTTT
TRBV4-2,TRBD1,-,TRBJ1-2,CASSQAGGKDGYTF,TGTGCCAGCAGCCAAGCAGGGGGCAAGGATGGCTACACCTTC
TRBV9,TRBD1,-,TRBJ1-2,CASSTTGQTQNGYTF,TGTGCCAGCAGCACCACGGGACAGACCCAGAATGGCTACACCTTC
TRBV28,-,-,TRBJ2-3,CASRPPGSDAAGGTQYF,TGTGCCAGCAGACCCCCGGGTTCGGACGCCGCCGGGGGTACGCAGTATTTT
TRBV5-4,-,-,TRBJ2-7,CASSFRRIFREQYF,TGTGCCAGCAGCTTTAGGCGGATATTTCGTGAGCAGTACTTC
TRBV7-6,-,-,TRBJ2-5,CASSPEPAQETQYF,TGTGCCAGCAGCCCTGAACCCGCCCAAGAGACCCAGTACTTC
TRBV28,TRBD1,-,TRBJ2-4,CASSNRDSPIQYF,TGTGCCAGCAGTAACCGGGACAGTCCTATTCAGTACTTC
TRBV4-3,-,-,TRBJ1-3,CASSQDRAGSLVSGNTIYF,TGCGCCAGCAGCCAAGATAGGGCAGGGTCCCTTGTTTCTGGAAACACCATATATTTT
TRBV6-6,TRBD1,few,TRBJ1-5,CASSPGQGANQPQHF,TGTGCCAGCAGTCCGGGACAGGGGGCTAACCAGCCCCAGCATTTT
TRBV11-2,TRBD1,-,TRBJ1-2,CASTQTGAMQSYGYTF,TGTGCCAGCACCCAGACAGGGGCGATGCAGAGCTATGGCTACACCTTC
TRBV29-1,-,-,TRBJ1-2,CSVGQNYGYTF,TGCAGCGTTGGGCAGAACTATGGCTACACCTTC
TRBV2,-,-,TRBJ2-7,CASSEAQGYEQYF,TGTGCCAGCAGTGAAGCGCAGGGGTACGAGCAGTACTTC
TRBV7-2,TRBD1,-,TRBJ2-2,CASSPGGPVTGELFF,TGTGCCAGCAGCCCAGGGGGCCCCGTAACCGGGGAGCTGTTTTTT
TRBV30,-,few,TRBJ1-6,CAWTEQILNSPLHF,TGTGCCTGGACCGAACAAATACTTAATTCACCCCTCCACTTT
TRBV4-2,TRBD2,-,TRBJ2-1,CASSSHSRTSGLNEQFF,TGTGCCAGCAGCTCCCACAGTAGGACTAGCGGACTCAATGAGCAGTTCTTC
TRBV7-9,-,-,TRBJ2-5,CASSLLTEQETQYF,TGTGCCAGCAGCCTTCTGACAGAGCAAGAGACCCAGTACTTC
TRBV7-6,-,-,TRBJ1-3,CASSLGVGTGFGNTIYF,TGTGCCAGCAGCTTAGGGGTCGGGACGGGGTTTGGAAACACCATATATTTT
TRBV3-1/TRBV3-2,-,-,TRBJ2-3,CASSQEPYSGDTQYF,TGTGCCAGCAGCCAAGAACCGTACAGCGGAGATACGCAGTATTTT
TRBV7-9,-,-,TRBJ1-5,CASSLAAGSNQPQHF,TGTGCCAGCAGCTTAGCCGCGGGGAGCAATCAGCCCCAGCATTTT
TRBV4-3,-,-,TRBJ2-3,CASSQVSPGTDTQYF,TGCGCCAGCAGCCAAGTTAGCCCGGGCACAGATACGCAGTATTTT
TRBV28,-,-,TRBJ2-1,CASRGSGLYNEQFF,TGTGCCAGCAGGGGGAGCGGCTTATACAATGAGCAGTTCTTC
TRBV10-3,TRBD1,-,TRBJ2-5,CAISGGQRRGETQYF,TGTGCCATCAGTGGGGGACAGAGGAGAGGGGAGACCCAGTACTTC
TRBV6-5,-,-,TRBJ2-7,CASSSPLAGGTYEQYF,TGTGCCAGCAGTTCCCCTCTCGCCGGCGGGACCTACGAGCAGTACTTC
TRBV19,-,-,TRBJ2-5,CASGYGGTQETQYF,TGTGCCAGTGGGTATGGGGGAACCCAAGAGACCCAGTACTTC
TRBV15,TRBD2,-,TRBJ2-1,CATSRGMASGRNEQFF,TGTGCCACCAGCAGAGGGATGGCTAGCGGACGGAATGAGCAGTTCTTC
TRBV19,-,-,TRBJ1-1,CASSREGRREAFF,TGTGCCAGTAGTCGAGAAGGGAGACGGGAAGCTTTCTTT
TRBV4-3,-,-,TRBJ1-2,CASSQDPGRASNYGYTF,TGCGCCAGCAGCCAAGATCCAGGGCGGGCATCCAACTATGGCTACACCTTC
TRBV3-1/TRBV3-2,-,-,TRBJ1-5,CASSQDFRQPQHF,TGTGCCAGCAGCCAAGATTTCAGGCAGCCCCAGCATTTT
TRBV27,-,-,TRBJ1-3,CASSLTRELGNTIYF,TGTGCCAGCAGTTTAACCAGGGAACTTGGAAACACCATATATTTT
TRBV27,TRBD1,-,TRBJ1-6,CASSDRENNSPLHF,TGTGCCAGCAGCGACAGGGAGAATAATTCACCCCTCCACTTT
TRBV7-2,-,-,TRBJ2-2,CASSLQQNTGELFF,TGTGCCAGCAGCTTACAGCAGAACACCGGGGAGCTGTTTTTT
TRBV7-2,TRBD1,once,TRBJ2-1,CASSLAGTVRLGNEQFF,TGTGCCAGCAGCTTAGCAGGGACAGTCAGGCTCGGCAATGAGCAGTTCTTC
TRBV6-2/TRBV6-3,TRBD2,-,TRBJ2-5,CASSYGRLAGDPETQYF,TGTGCCAGCAGTTATGGGAGACTAGCGGGAGATCCAGAGACCCAGTACTTC
TRBV18,TRBD1,-,TRBJ1-6,CASSPPTGGSSPLHF,TGTGCCAGCTCACCACCAACAGGGGGAAGTTCACCCCTCCACTTT
TRBV5-5,TRBD2,-,TRBJ2-1,CASSLRQPGLADYNEQFF,TGTGCCAGCAGCTTGCGGCAGCCGGGACTAGCAGATTACAATGAGCAGTTCTTC
TRBV6-2/TRBV6-3,TRBD1,-,TRBJ1-5,CASSYSAGGQPQHF,TGTGCCAGCAGTTACTCGGCAGGGGGGCAGCCCCAGCATTTT
TRBV6-5,TRBD1,-,TRBJ1-5,CASSGQGVHQPQHF,TGTGCCAGCAGCGGACAGGGGGTTCATCAGCCCCAGCATTTT
TRBV7-9,-,-,TRBJ1-1,CASSWSEQGSTEAFF,TGTGCCAGCAGTTGGAGTGAGCAGGGGAGTACTGAAGCTTTCTTT
TRBV5-6,-,-,TRBJ1-2,CASSRGQTYGYTF,TGTGCCAGCAGCAGAGGACAGACTTATGGCTACACCTTC
TRBV3-1/TRBV3-2,-,-,TRBJ1-3,CASSQEGFLAIYF,TGTGCCAGCAGCCAAGAGGGTTTCTTGGCCATATATTTT
TRBV4-2,-,-,TRBJ1-4,CASSLGGVGTNEKLFF,TGTGCCAGCAGCCTGGGGGGGGTGGGAACTAATGAAAAACTGTTTTTT
TRBV7-9,-,-,TRBJ1-2,CASSSRGAGNYGYTF,TGTGCCAGCAGCTCCCGGGGGGCCGGGAACTATGGCTACACCTTC
TRBV6-5,-,-,TRBJ1-1,CASSYSGGYGGTEAFF,TGTGCCAGCAGTTACTCCGGGGGGTATGGGGGCACTGAAGCTTTCTTT
TRBV18,-,-,TRBJ1-5,CASSPRAGTRGNQPQHF,TGTGCCAGCTCACCTCGGGCCGGCACAAGGGGCAATCAGCCCCAGCATTTT
TRBV18,-,-,TRBJ1-4,CASSPDSPEKLFF,TGTGCCAGCTCACCGGACAGTCCTGAAAAACTGTTTTTT
TRBV19,-,-,TRBJ2-1,CASSPIRGSRSYEQFF,TGTGCCAGTAGCCCAATACGGGGGAGCCGCTCATATGAGCAGTTCTTC
TRBV4-3,-,-,TRBJ1-3,CASSQVAATAGNTIYF,TGCGCCAGCAGCCAAGTCGCGGCGACAGCGGGAAACACCATATATTTT
TRBV11-2,TRBD1,few,TRBJ2-3,CASSLVPDRGLSTDTQYF,TGTGCCAGCAGCTTAGTCCCAGACAGGGGACTTAGCACAGATACGCAGTATTTT
TRBV7-9,-,-,TRBJ1-5,CASSLDGGSNQPQHF,TGTGCCAGCAGCTTAGATGGGGGGAGCAATCAGCCCCAGCATTTT
TRBV2,TRBD2,-,TRBJ2-7,CASRIGLADAYEQYF,TGTGCCAGCAGGATCGGACTAGCGGACGCCTACGAGCAGTACTTC
TRBV7-2,TRBD2,-,TRBJ2-3,CASSFGLAGGIYTDTQYF,TGTGCCAGCAGCTTCGGACTAGCGGGAGGGATCTACACAGATACGCAGTATTTT
TRBV7-2,TRBD2,-,TRBJ2-5,CASSAGAGAKKETQYF,TGTGCCAGCAGCGCTGGGGCGGGAGCTAAGAAAGAGACCCAGTACTTC
TRBV19,-,-,TRBJ1-2,CASSIEWGRAGYGYTF,TGTGCCAGTAGTATAGAATGGGGACGGGCCGGCTATGGCTACACCTTC